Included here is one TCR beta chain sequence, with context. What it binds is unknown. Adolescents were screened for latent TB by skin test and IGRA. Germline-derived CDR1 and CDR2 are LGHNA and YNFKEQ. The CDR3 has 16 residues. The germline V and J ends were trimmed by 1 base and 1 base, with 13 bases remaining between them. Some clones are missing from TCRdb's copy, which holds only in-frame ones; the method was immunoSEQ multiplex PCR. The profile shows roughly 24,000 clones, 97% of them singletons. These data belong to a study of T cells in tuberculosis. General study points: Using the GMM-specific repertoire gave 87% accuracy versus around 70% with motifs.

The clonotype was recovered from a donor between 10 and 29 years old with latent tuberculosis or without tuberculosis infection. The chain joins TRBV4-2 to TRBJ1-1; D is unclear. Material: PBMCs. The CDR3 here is CASSQGSGSTNTEAFF. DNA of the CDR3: TGTGCCAGCAGCCAAGGATCCGGGTCGACGAACACTGAAGCTTTCTTT.